One and the same sample provided the 28 T cell receptor beta chains below, sequenced in a study of OX40 agonist ivuxolimab in advanced cancers. Sequencing used immunoSEQ multiplex PCR; TCRdb keeps in-frame clones, though not all of them. The sample shows around 70,000 clones, approximately 82% of them seen only once. This material consisted of CD4+ or CD8+ T cells sorted from blood, taken in a trial of the OX40 agonist ivuxolimab. These receptors all come from an adult with an advanced solid tumor such as melanoma, head and neck, liver or kidney cancer.

This clone was observed a few times. The chain combines TRBV28 with TRBJ1-5, with 7 bases identical to TRBD1. This CDR3 is 14 amino acids long. With V trimmed by 6 bases and J by 6 bases, 8 bases remained unmatched. CDR1 is MDHEN, CDR2 SYDVKM, per germline. The CDR3: CASRRTGPGQPQHF. The CDR3 bases are TGTGCCAGCAGAAGGACAGGACCCGGTCAGCCCCAGCATTTT.

This clone was seen a handful of times. This chain connects TRBV5-5 to TRBJ1-1; D is perhaps TRBD1 (5 bases). Germline V gene lookup returns CDR1 SGHKS and CDR2 YYEKEE (reference sequence). This CDR3 has 15 amino acids. Trimming stripped 4 bases from V and 5 bases from J, with 18 bases between. CDR3 loop: CASSIPGTVGTEAFF. DNA for the CDR3: TGTGCCAGCAGCATACCCGGGACGGTTGGAACTGAAGCTTTCTTT.

The chain uses TRBV5-4 and TRBJ2-7, with D possibly being TRBD1 or TRBD2 (7 bases each). CDR1 SGHNT and CDR2 YYREEE come from the germline V gene (reference sequence). This CDR3 has 16 amino acids. Trimming cost V 4 bases and J 2 bases, with 19 bases left between them. The CDR3 is CASSGDSGSGAYEQYF. The CDR3 region has the DNA TGTGCCAGCAGCGGGGACAGTGGGAGCGGGGCCTACGAGCAGTACTTC.

The V gene is TRBV6-6, the J gene TRBJ2-2; D is uncertain. The V end lost 0 bases, the J end lost 5 bases, and 7 bases lay between the germline ends. The CDR3 loop spans 14 amino acids. Germline-derived CDR1 and CDR2 are MNHNY and SVGAGI (reference sequence). The CDR3 spells CASSYSTRTGELFF. The CDR3 bases are TGTGCCAGCAGTTACTCGACTCGGACCGGGGAGCTGTTTTTT.

The chain employs TRBV5-5 and TRBJ1-1, with 7 positions matching TRBD1. V was pared by 4 bases and J by 1 base, with 4 bases of the junction left unmatched. The V gene's germline CDR1 is SGHKS and CDR2 YYEKEE (reference sequence). The CDR3 contains 14 residues. The CDR3 is CASSRDRSNTEAFF. The CDR3 DNA reads as TGTGCCAGCAGCAGGGACAGATCGAACACTGAAGCTTTCTTT.

This sequence joins TRBV4-1 and TRBJ1-4; 10 bases align to TRBD1. Germline V CDR1 and CDR2: MGHRA, YSYEKL. The CDR3 length is 17 residues. V shed 4 bases, J shed 5 bases, and the junction held 10 bases outside the gene matches. The CDR3 reads CASSRADVGQGNEKLFF. CDR3 nucleotides: TGCGCCAGCAGCCGAGCGGACGTGGGACAGGGGAATGAAAAACTGTTTTTT.

The chain links TRBV10-2 to TRBJ1-2; D remains ambiguous. Germline CDR1 is WSHSY and CDR2 is SAAADI. There are 13 residues in the CDR3. V gave up 2 bases and J gave up 4 bases, with 8 bases separating them. The CDR3 loop is CASSEAGLYGYTF. The CDR3 DNA sequence: TGCGCCAGCAGTGAGGCAGGCCTCTATGGCTACACCTTC.

The chain links TRBV5-4 to TRBJ2-3; TRBD2 matches 14 bases. CDR1 is SGHNT, CDR2 YYREEE, per germline (reference sequence). The CDR3 runs to 16 residues. The V segment lost 3 bases and the J segment 4 bases; nucleotides outside the gene matches: 4. CDR3 DNA: TGTGCCAGCAGCTGGGGGACTAGCGGGGGAGCAGATACGCAGTATTTT. It translates to CASSWGTSGGADTQYF.

This chain joins TRBV5-4 and TRBJ2-5; D may be TRBD1 (6 bases). CDR1 is SGHNT, CDR2 YYREEE, per germline (reference sequence). The CDR3 is made up of 15 amino acids. Between the trimmed V and J ends, which lost 4 bases and 5 bases, there was a span of 18 bases. The CDR3 region is CASSLTGSQGETQYF. The CDR3 bases are TGTGCCAGCAGCCTAACAGGGTCTCAAGGGGAGACCCAGTACTTC.

This chain links TRBV11-2 with TRBJ2-1; tentatively, D is TRBD2 (7 bases). CDR1 and CDR2 from the germline V gene are SGHAT and FQNNGV. V gave up 3 bases and J gave up 7 bases, with 19 bases separating them. There are 16 residues in the CDR3. Here the CDR3 reads CASSFSIRGAQNEQFF. The CDR3 nucleotides read TGTGCCAGCAGCTTCTCTATCCGGGGGGCACAAAATGAGCAGTTCTTC.

This chain uses TRBV7-9 with TRBJ2-1; 8 bases agree with TRBD2. Germline trimming cut 1 base from V and 8 bases from J; bases unmatched to any gene: 4. CDR1 SEHNR and CDR2 FQNEAQ come from the germline V gene (reference sequence). The CDR3 loop spans 14 amino acids. Here the CDR3 reads CASSLDSGTDEQFF. In DNA form, the CDR3 reads TGTGCCAGCAGCTTAGATAGCGGGACGGATGAGCAGTTCTTC.

CDR3 sequence reads: CASSRDPNYGYTF. The CDR3 DNA reads as TGTGCCAGCAGCAGAGATCCTAACTATGGCTACACCTTC. The rearrangement uses TRBV7-2 and TRBJ1-2; D gene uncertain. V lost 5 bases to trimming and J lost 0 bases, with 7 bases between them. This CDR3 has 13 residues. Germline V gene lookup returns CDR1 SGHTA and CDR2 FQGNSA.

The chain is built from TRBV7-3 and TRBJ2-7; 13 bases match TRBD2. The CDR3 totals 17 residues. In germline, CDR1 is SGHTA, CDR2 FQGTGA. Trimming at V came to 4 bases and at J to 3 bases, leaving 9 bases not matched to a gene. The CDR3 here is CASSSPGTSGKGYEQYF. Here the CDR3 DNA reads TGTGCCAGCAGCTCACCCGGGACTAGCGGGAAGGGCTACGAGCAGTACTTC.

CDR3 protein: CASKAGTHQEETQYF. The DNA of the CDR3 is TGTGCCAGCAAGGCAGGGACCCACCAGGAAGAGACCCAGTACTTC. V usage is TRBV2 and J usage is TRBJ2-5; D assignment may be TRBD1 or TRBD2 (5 bases each). CDR3 length: 15 amino acids. V lost 7 bases, J lost 3 bases, and 18 bases lay in between. The germline V gene encodes CDR1 SNHLY and CDR2 FYNNEI.

The chain combines TRBV6-5 with TRBJ2-1, with TRBD1 matching over 9 bases. V shed 7 bases and J 11 bases; nucleotides not matched to a gene: 6. Germline CDR1 reads MNHEY; CDR2 reads SVGAGI. The CDR3 covers 12 residues. CDR3 bases: TGTGCCAGCACCAGACAGGGGGGTAAGCAGTTCTTC. Protein product: CASTRQGGKQFF.

The CDR3 sequence: CASSLGLALTTDTQYF. In nucleotides, the CDR3 is TGTGCCAGCAGCTTGGGACTAGCCCTTACCACAGATACGCAGTATTTT. This chain uses TRBV7-3 with TRBJ2-3; 9 positions match TRBD2. This CDR3 comprises 16 residues. Trimming cost V 3 bases and J 2 bases; bases outside gene matches: 6. Germline CDR1 SGHTA, CDR2 FQGTGA.

The chain joins TRBV7-6 to TRBJ2-2; TRBD2 matches at 10 bases. V lost 2 bases and J lost 1; bases outside the gene matches: 1. Germline assignment: CDR1 SGHVS and CDR2 FNYEAQ. The CDR3 length is 16 residues. CDR3 sequence: CASSLRLAGNTGELFF. DNA for the CDR3: TGTGCCAGCAGCTTACGACTAGCGGGGAACACCGGGGAGCTGTTTTTT.

The V gene is TRBV9, the J gene TRBJ2-5; possibly TRBD1 for D (7 bases). The CDR3 sequence is 14 residues long. V shed 0 bases and J shed 2 bases, with 8 bases lying between them. CDR1 is SGDLS, CDR2 YYNGEE, per germline. The CDR3 loop is CASSVAGGQETQYF. In DNA form, the CDR3 reads TGTGCCAGCAGCGTAGCAGGGGGGCAAGAGACCCAGTACTTC. Looking up the rest from reference TRBV9 and TRBJ2-5 gives the full variable domain: DSGVTQTPKHLITATGQRVTLRCSPRSGDLSVYWYQQSLDQGLQFLIQYYNGEERAKGNILERFSAQQFPDLHSELNLSSLELGDSALYFCASSVAGGQETQYFGPGTRLLVL.

This chain uses TRBV4-2 with TRBJ2-7; 9 bases are shared with TRBD2. The CDR3 has 16 residues. The V gene's germline CDR1 is LGHNA and CDR2 YNFKEQ. The trim removed 0 bases at V and 4 bases at J, leaving 7 bases unmatched. Here the CDR3 reads CASSQDQAGGRYEQYF. Written as DNA, the CDR3 is TGTGCCAGCAGCCAAGATCAGGCGGGAGGGCGGTACGAGCAGTACTTC.

The V and J genes are TRBV6-5 and TRBJ2-7, with D possibly matching TRBD1 (6 bases). CDR3 length equals 15 residues. Germline V gene data show CDR1 as MNHEY and CDR2 as SVGAGI. V was pared by 4 bases and J by 4 bases, with 17 bases between. CDR3 bases: TGTGCCAGCAGTTCCCTGGGGACAAGGTCTTACGAGCAGTACTTC. Translated: CASSSLGTRSYEQYF.

This clone showed up just once. The chain carries TRBV7-8 and TRBJ1-4, with 10 bases lining up with TRBD1. Unmatched junction bases numbered 11, after V lost 5 bases and J lost 8 bases. This CDR3 contains 16 residues. Germline assignment: CDR1 SGHVS and CDR2 FQNEAQ. The CDR3 protein is CASSDGQGGYREKLFF. The CDR3 nucleotides read TGTGCCAGCAGCGACGGACAGGGGGGGTATCGGGAAAAACTGTTTTTT.

The V gene is TRBV7-8, the J gene TRBJ2-7, with D unclear. This CDR3 comprises 12 residues. Germline values: CDR1 SGHVS, CDR2 FQNEAQ. The CDR3 sequence: CGSLPGSYEQYV. CDR3 sequence (DNA): TGTGGAAGTCTTCCTGGCTCCTACGAGCAGTACGTC.

The gene calls are TRBV7-2 and TRBJ2-3; D ambiguous. Trimming cost V 3 bases and J 2 bases, with 9 bases left between them. There are 14 residues in the CDR3. The germline V gene encodes CDR1 SGHTA and CDR2 FQGNSA. The CDR3 coding sequence is TGTGCCAGCAGCTTCCAGGCCACCACAGATACGCAGTATTTT. Protein: CASSFQATTDTQYF.

The chain has TRBV5-8 and TRBJ1-1, with 7 positions matching TRBD1. There are 15 residues in the CDR3. Looked up from germline, CDR1 is SGHTS and CDR2 is YDEGEE. V lost 2 bases and J lost 5; bases outside the gene matches: 9. The CDR3 nucleotides read TGTGCCAGCAGCTTAGACCCAGGGGGAGGGACTGAAGCTTTCTTT. Translation gives CASSLDPGGGTEAFF.

The chain recombines TRBV4-1 with TRBJ2-7; 10 nucleotides line up with TRBD1. Germline loops: CDR1 MGHRA, CDR2 YSYEKL. After removal of 0 bases from V and 5 bases from J, the junction contained 10 bases not matched to a gene. This CDR3 is built from 17 residues. The CDR3 region has the DNA TGCGCCAGCAGCCAAGATGCGGTAATGACAGGGGGCAACGAGCAGTACTTC. Residues: CASSQDAVMTGGNEQYF.

The chain joins TRBV15 to TRBJ2-7; D tentatively reads TRBD1 or TRBD2 (5 bases each). Germline CDR1 and CDR2: LNHNV and YYDKDF (reference sequence). The CDR3 loop spans 17 amino acids. The germline V and J ends were trimmed by 3 bases and 0 bases, with 18 bases remaining between them. This CDR3 is CATSREVSGRRSYEQYF. In nucleotides, the CDR3 is TGTGCCACCAGCAGGGAGGTCTCAGGGCGGCGCTCCTACGAGCAGTACTTC.

The chain uses TRBV7-9 and TRBJ2-5; 7 bases are a match to TRBD1. The germline V gene encodes CDR1 SEHNR and CDR2 FQNEAQ (reference sequence). The V gene end was trimmed by 1 base and the J gene end by 6 bases; junction bases not matched to a gene: 8. The CDR3 has 15 amino acids. For the CDR3, the DNA is TGTGCCAGCAGCTTAGAAGACAGGGACGGGCAGACCCAGTACTTC. The encoded protein is CASSLEDRDGQTQYF.

The chain couples TRBV6-5 to TRBJ1-6; D might be TRBD1 (5 bases). The V gene lost 7 bases and the J gene lost 8 bases, with 18 bases spanning the gap. The CDR3 consists of 15 residues. The V gene's germline CDR1 is MNHEY and CDR2 SVGAGI. For the CDR3, the DNA is TGTGCCAGCACCCAGGACGGGGGTTCGGATTCACCCCTCCACTTT. Its translation is CASTQDGGSDSPLHF.